These T cell receptor beta chains were read from a single sample in a study of tumor and adjacent non-tumor tissue in lung cancer. One entry per CDR3 protein results from TCRdb running MiXCR on the multiplex PCR reads. The table includes around 210,000 distinct CDR3 sequences, around 71% detected once. The sample comprised lung tumor tissue. These receptors were taken from a man aged 55-75 years with non-small cell lung cancer. Each CDR3 is given with its conserved first and last residue. A D gene is named only where the DNA matches it firmly. Size is omitted from some rows. Given values are once, few, many or a class for expanded clones.

abundance | j_gene | d_gene | v_gene | CDR3nt | CDR3aa
few | TRBJ1-4 | . | TRBV29-1 | TGCAGCGTTGAAGGGGGGGCGGCTAATGAAAAACTGTTTTTT | CSVEGGAANEKLFF
. | TRBJ1-2 | . | TRBV6-5 | TGTGCCAGCAGTTACTCGGGTCGGGGGAATTACTATGGCATCACCTTC | CASSYSGRGNYYGITF
. | TRBJ1-2 | TRBD1 | TRBV20-1 | TGCAGTGTTACGGACAGGATTTATGGCTACACCTTC | CSVTDRIYGYTF
. | TRBJ2-7 | . | TRBV20-1 | TGCAGTGCTAGTACGGATCGGAGGTTGGTCTACGAGCAGTACTTC | CSASTDRRLVYEQYF
. | TRBJ2-7 | TRBD2 | TRBV9 | TGTGTCAGCAGCGTAGCACCCACTCGGGAGGACGAGCAGTACTTC | CVSSVAPTREDEQYF
. | TRBJ1-2 | TRBD1 | TRBV6-6 | TGTGCCAGCATCTTGGACAGGGCAAGCTATGGCTACACATTC | CASILDRASYGYTF
. | TRBJ2-1 | TRBD2 | TRBV20-1 | TGCAGTGCTAGGAGACTAGCGGGAGCGTCATGGAGTCGGCTGAATGAGCAGTTCTTC | CSARRLAGASWSRLNEQFF
. | TRBJ2-7 | TRBD2 | TRBV4-3 | TGCGCCACCAGTCCCGGACTAGGAGGGTACTACGAGCAGTACTTC | CATSPGLGGYYEQYF
. | TRBJ2-2 | . | TRBV12-3/TRBV12-4 | . | CTSSFAGGINTGELLF
. | TRBJ1-2 | TRBD1 | TRBV12-3/TRBV12-4 | TGTGCCAACAGTCGACCGGGACAGGGAGCAAGAGGCTACACCTTC | CANSRPGQGARGYTF
once | TRBJ2-1 | . | TRBV10-1 | TGCGCCAGCAGTGAAAATCCGGGTTCCTACAATGAGCAGTTCTTC | CASSENPGSYNEQFF
. | TRBJ2-3 | . | TRBV4-1 | TGCGCCAGCAGCCTAGCTAGAGGACCCACAAATACACAGTATTTT | CASSLARGPTNTQYF
. | TRBJ2-7 | . | TRBV7-9 | TGTGCCAGCAGCTTAGCCCTTGGGGGCGGGACGACCTACAAGCAGTACTTC | CASSLALGGGTTYKQYF
. | TRBJ2-2 | TRBD2 | TRBV10-2 | TGCGCCATCAGTGGGAGGGAGGCCAGGAACACCGGGGAGCTGTTTTTT | CAISGREARNTGELFF
once | TRBJ1-2 | . | TRBV4-1 | TGCGCCAGCAGCCCCGACAGCACCTCTTTCTGCTACACCTTC | CASSPDSTSFCYTF
. | TRBJ1-1 | . | TRBV4-3 | TGCGCCAGCAGCCAAGATTATTCGAGGGACACTGAAGCTTTCTTT | CASSQDYSRDTEAFF
many | TRBJ1-5 | . | TRBV11-1 | TGTGCCAGCAGCTTATCCGGCTCTCAGCCCCAGCATTTT | CASSLSGSQPQHF
few | TRBJ2-1 | TRBD2 | TRBV10-2 | TGCGCCAGCAGTTCTAGCGGTAGAAATGAGCAGTTCTTC | CASSSSGRNEQFF
. | TRBJ1-6 | . | TRBV18 | TGTGCCAGCTCACCAACAACAGGGCAATCGGCTAATTCACCCCTCCACTTT | CASSPTTGQSANSPLHF
. | TRBJ2-5 | . | TRBV6-5 | TGTGCCAGCAGCCTTAGGGAACAGGGTCCCCAAGAGATCCAGTACTTC | CASSLREQGPQEIQYF
. | TRBJ2-4 | . | TRBV29-1 | TGTAGCGCTGAACACCCGGAGGGGGGCAGGGGGGCCAAAAACATTCAGTACTTC | CSAEHPEGGRGAKNIQYF
. | TRBJ2-6 | . | TRBV12-3/TRBV12-4 | TGTGCCAGCAGTTCAAGGGGCTCTGGGGCCAACGTCCTGACTTTC | CASSSRGSGANVLTF
. | TRBJ2-2 | . | TRBV20-1 | TGCAGTGCTAGGGGACTGGAGACCGGGGAGCTGTTTTTT | CSARGLETGELFF
. | TRBJ2-6 | . | TRBV5-4 | TGTGCCAGCAAGGGGGACTTCCCTGGGGCCAACGTCCTGACTTTC | CASKGDFPGANVLTF
. | TRBJ2-5 | TRBD2 | TRBV4-2 | TGTGCCAGGAGCCAAGTTTTGAGCGGGGGGGCCCTGTTTGAGACCCAGTACTTC | CARSQVLSGGALFETQYF
many | TRBJ1-1 | . | TRBV12-3/TRBV12-4 | TGTGCCAGCATCCGGACGACGGCGAACACTGAAGCTTTCTTT | CASIRTTANTEAFF
. | TRBJ1-5 | . | TRBV28 | TGTGCCAGCAGCCCGGGAATACGACTAGCGGGCGATGCTAGCACAGATACGCAGCATTTT | CASSPGIRLAGDASTDTQHF
. | TRBJ2-1 | . | TRBV20-1 | TGCAGTGCTAGGACTAGAGGGGGGCACCCCCACAATGAGCAGTTCTTC | CSARTRGGHPHNEQFF
. | TRBJ1-1 | . | TRBV20-1 | TGCACTGCATTCAAAATTGGACAAGCGAACACTGAAGCTTTCTTT | CTAFKIGQANTEAFF
many | TRBJ1-1 | . | TRBV6-5 | TGTGCCAGCAGTTACAACAGGGCGAACACTGAAGCTTTCTTT | CASSYNRANTEAFF
once | TRBJ2-7 | . | TRBV20-1 | TGCAGTGCTAGGACTAATACGGAGCAGTACTTC | CSARTNTEQYF
few | TRBJ1-1 | . | TRBV11-2 | TGTCCCAGCAGCTTAGCGCGCACGAACACTGATGCTTTCTTT | CPSSLARTNTDAFF
few | TRBJ1-3 | . | TRBV4-1 | TGCGCCAACAGCCAAGATCCCTCCGTCTCTGGAAACACCATATATTTT | CANSQDPSVSGNTIYF
. | TRBJ1-2 | . | TRBV6-2/TRBV6-3 | TGTGCCAGCAATCTAAGCCCAACACATGGCTACACCTTC | CASNLSPTHGYTF
. | TRBJ1-3 | TRBD1 | TRBV12-3/TRBV12-4 | TGTGCCAGCAGCCCGGGACAGGGGAAGGGAAACAGCATATATTTT | CASSPGQGKGNSIYF
many | TRBJ1-3 | . | TRBV4-3 | TGCGCCAGCAGCCAATCCAGGGCATCCCTCTCTGGAAACACCATATATTTT | CASSQSRASLSGNTIYF
. | TRBJ2-3 | TRBD2 | TRBV20-1 | TGCAGTGCTGCGAACCCTAGCGGGGTGGGGGTTGTAGTGCAGTATTTT | CSAANPSGVGVVVQYF
many | TRBJ2-1 | TRBD1 | TRBV20-1 | TGCAGTGCTAGAGATTGGACAGGGCCCTACAATGAGCAGTTCTTC | CSARDWTGPYNEQFF
. | TRBJ2-5 | . | TRBV24-1 | TGTGACACCAGTGATCGGGACGTTCAAGAGACCCAGTACTTC | CDTSDRDVQETQYF
. | TRBJ1-1 | . | TRBV20-1 | TGCAGTACTAGGGGCGGGTACGCTGAAGCTTTCTTT | CSTRGGYAEAFF
few | TRBJ2-2 | . | TRBV20-1 | TGCAGTGCCCCGTCCCAGCAGAACACCGGGGAGCTGTTTTTT | CSAPSQQNTGELFF
many | TRBJ2-5 | TRBD2 | TRBV6-5 | TGTGCCAGCAGTCGCGGACTAGCGTACCAAGAGACCCAGTACTTC | CASSRGLAYQETQYF
. | TRBJ1-4 | . | TRBV19 | TGTGCCAGTAAGCAGGCAACTAATGAAAAACTGTTTTTT | CASKQATNEKLFF
. | TRBJ1-4 | TRBD1 | TRBV20-1 | TGCAATGCTAATCCCCCGGGACAGGTAGCCGAAAAACTGCTTTTT | CNANPPGQVAEKLLF
. | TRBJ2-3 | . | TRBV5-5 | TGTGCCAGCAGCTCGCGTACCGGGACAATTGACACAGATAAGCAGTATTTT | CASSSRTGTIDTDKQYF